This T cell receptor (beta chain) emerged from a study of graft-versus-host responses after intestinal transplantation (dated by TCRdb to the early 2020s). Context from the whole study: The transplants that recipients received were multivisceral, liver-intestinal, or isolated intestinal. Every recipient was given anti-thymocyte globulin induction, followed by about three years of maintenance tacrolimus and steroids. After intestinal transplantation, graft-versus-host and host-versus-graft alloreactive T cell clones in the graft, circulation and bone marrow were tracked using bulk TCR-beta CDR3 sequencing. To identify alloreactive clones, pre-transplant mixed lymphocyte reaction products were sequenced and compared with unstimulated pre-transplant donor and recipient T cells. Of the roughly 24 intestinal transplant recipients enrolled in the cohort, one of whom was a retransplant, 3 patients without pretransplant specimens were excluded. Donor T cell macrochimerism was defined as a peak of at least 4% donor T cells among recipient peripheral blood mononuclear cells. Instead of going to the commercial service, samples from a few later patients were sequenced in-house on an Illumina MiSeq and processed with MiXCR.

Findings and caveats that apply to the study as a whole: High GvH to HvG T cell clonal ratios were observed in the allografts of patients with donor T cell macrochimerism. Early after transplant, peak levels of circulating GvH clones were associated with declines in HvG clones. The relatively low number and heterogeneity of intestinal transplant patients limited the conclusions. GvH clones were detected in recipient bone marrow, and some of these GvH clones were observed earlier in ileal mucosa or blood, consistent with an intestinal mucosal origin.

The germline V gene specifies SGHVS as CDR1 and FQNEAQ as CDR2. The CDR3, from cysteine to phenylalanine, totals 14 residues. Just the 42-base CDR3 DNA is kept, in frame starting at base 1. The germline V and J ends show losses of 7 bases and 1 base respectively, and no gene match explains 6 bases of the junction. Turning to this clone: Its antigen target is currently unknown. No much larger clonotype is one base removed from it; base qualities were not supplied.

The library was obtained by the immunoSEQ multiplex PCR assay. High-throughput TCR-beta CDR3 sequencing of genomic DNA from most patients was performed by Adaptive Biotechnologies. Concerning the study's data processing: Adaptive's ImmunoSEQ software supplied the TCR sequencing data for around 19 patients, while MiXCR and VDJtools were used to process three other patients. CDR3 nucleotide sequences shared by donor and recipient were removed because the origin of these sequences could not be assigned. To be classed as alloreactive, a clone needed at least 2-fold expansion over unstimulated cells and a minimum CFSE-low frequency of 0.002% (template counts) or 0.001% (read counts). A clone was considered mappable if detected in the sequenced pre-transplant spleen, lymph node, or MLR CFSE-low populations of the donor or recipient. The cumulative frequency of alloreactive clones was calculated as a percentage of all sequences, weighted by copy number. What TCRdb holds here is the immuneACCESS table cut down to in-frame rearrangements. Part of the clones is not present; checked against another copy, under half of the missing clones reflect an unresolved V gene, and the others are unexplained. V and J calls and clone size are copied from that table; D and trimming were computed from the DNA. Across this sample there are roughly 36,000 clones, with less than 90% seen only once. The top ten clonotypes cover roughly 3.6% of the sample.

Blood samples were collected up to 4 times in the first month after transplant and then at least monthly when available. Rearrangement joined TRBV7-8 to TRBJ1-1, and 7 bases in between align with TRBD1. The TCR was taken from a human patient who received an intestinal transplant, so some T cells may come from the graft donor. The sequencing used PBMCs, collected approximately 1,000 days after transplant. The CDR3 reads as follows: CASTEQGTNTEAFF. The nucleotide sequence reads TGTGCCAGCACCGAACAGGGGACGAACACTGAAGCTTTCTTT.